Below, 10 T cell receptor beta chains from the same sample are listed, as sequenced in a study of spatial heterogeneity in lung cancer. TCRdb reprocessed the 5' RACE reads via MiXCR and lists one record per CDR3 protein. The table has about 3,700 distinct CDR3 sequences, roughly 9.6% seen once. Time point noted: sample taken at primary tumor resection. The sample consisted of normal lung tissue next to the tumor, taken at surgery. These receptors were taken from a female donor with early-stage non-small cell lung cancer.

Relative to its sample, this clonotype is medium-sized. The chain employs TRBV5-1 and TRBJ2-3; no clear D. Germline V gives CDR1 SGHRS, CDR2 YFSETQ. The CDR3 contains 13 residues. V dropped 4 bases and J dropped 2 bases, with 8 bases sitting between them. CDR3 DNA: TGCGCCAGCAGCCCCTGGAACACAGATACGCAGTATTTT. This encodes CASSPWNTDTQYF. The variable domain in full, completed from reference TRBV5-1 and TRBJ2-3, reads KAGVTQTPRYLIKTRGQQVTLSCSPISGHRSVSWYQQTPGQGLQFLFEYFSETQRNKGNFPGRFSGRQFSNSRSEMNVSTLELGDSALYLCASSPWNTDTQYFGPGTRLTVL.

This clonotype is medium-sized. This rearrangement joins TRBV24-1 to TRBJ2-3; 10 bases match TRBD2. Germline trimming cut 3 bases from V and 6 bases from J; bases unmatched to any gene: 5. The CDR3 length is 15 residues. The V gene's germline CDR1 is KGHDR and CDR2 SFDVKD. Written as DNA, the CDR3 is TGTGCCACCAGTGATCGAGCGGGGGGGCCGGATACGCAGTATTTT. Translating it yields CATSDRAGGPDTQYF.

This clonotype is medium-sized in the sample. The chain recombines TRBV3-1 with TRBJ2-7; 7 bases are shared with TRBD2. Germline CDR1 and CDR2: LGHDT and YNNKEL (reference sequence). This CDR3 comprises 12 residues. J lost 7 bases, V lost 1 base, and 1 base had no gene match. The chain's CDR3 is CASSQAGGEQYF. Here the CDR3 DNA reads TGTGCCAGCAGCCAAGCGGGGGGAGAGCAGTACTTC.

CDR3 protein: CASSDRRSGSFGFF. Written as DNA, the CDR3 is TGCGCCAGCAGTGACCGCCGCTCCGGGTCCTTCGGGTTCTTC. The V gene is TRBV10-2, the J gene TRBJ2-1; no firm D call. The length of the CDR3 is 14 residues. Per the germline V gene, CDR1 is WSHSY and CDR2 is SAAADI. V was shortened by 3 bases and J by 15 bases, with 21 bases between the two germline ends.

This clonotype was recorded at least ten times. This chain links TRBV7-6 with TRBJ2-7, with D perhaps TRBD2 (6 bases). The CDR3 totals 15 residues. V lost 0 bases and J 3 bases, leaving 12 bases between the germline ends. In germline, CDR1 is SGHVS, CDR2 FNYEAQ. The CDR3 spells CASSLAPTEGYEQYF. As DNA, the CDR3 is TGTGCCAGCAGCTTAGCGCCCACGGAGGGCTACGAGCAGTACTTC. The variable domain in full, completed from reference TRBV7-6 and TRBJ2-7, reads GAGVSQSPRYKVTKRGQDVALRCDPISGHVSLYWYRQALGQGPEFLTYFNYEAQQDKSGLPNDRFSAERPEGSISTLTIQRTEQRDSAMYRCASSLAPTEGYEQYFGPGTRLTVT.

The genes are TRBV12-3 or TRBV12-4 and TRBJ1-5; possibly TRBD1 for D (5 bases). V was pared by 0 bases and J by 7 bases, with 13 bases between. This CDR3 contains 15 residues. CDR3 loop: CASSLAAQGGQPQHF. The CDR3 DNA reads as TGTGCCAGCAGTTTAGCGGCCCAGGGTGGCCAGCCCCAGCATTTT.

This clonotype is categorized as large. The V call is TRBV24-1, the J call TRBJ2-1; 9 bases are a match to TRBD1. Germline V gives CDR1 KGHDR, CDR2 SFDVKD. The trim removed 3 bases at V and 5 bases at J, leaving 4 bases unmatched. The CDR3 runs 15 residues. The CDR3 spells CATSDNRGRNNEQFF. In DNA, the CDR3 is TGTGCCACCAGTGATAACAGGGGGCGGAACAATGAGCAGTTCTTC.

This clonotype ranks as large. This chain links TRBV27 with TRBJ1-1; no clear D. The CDR3 runs 12 residues. The V end was cut by 6 bases, the J end by 4 bases, with 9 bases between. Germline V gene sequence: CDR1 MNHEY, CDR2 SMNVEV (reference sequence). The CDR3 reads CASRSSGTEAFF. The CDR3 DNA is TGTGCCAGCAGGTCCTCGGGCACTGAAGCTTTCTTT.

This clonotype is classed as medium-sized (0.01 to 0.1%). This rearrangement joins TRBV6-2 or TRBV6-3 to TRBJ1-5, with D possibly TRBD1 on 5 matching bases. Germline loops: CDR1 MNHEY, CDR2 SVGEGT. V was trimmed by 6 bases and J by 0 bases, leaving 21 bases between them. This CDR3 has 18 amino acids. The CDR3 sequence is CASSPGTFFAFSNQPQHF. The CDR3 coding sequence is TGTGCCAGCAGCCCCGGGACCTTCTTCGCCTTTAGCAATCAGCCCCAGCATTTT.

Many counts were recorded for this clonotype. CDR3 nucleotide sequence: TGTGCCAGCAGTCAACGAGGGGGGAAGCGGGACTATGGCTACACCTTC. Amino acids: CASSQRGGKRDYGYTF. This chain joins TRBV3-1 and TRBJ1-2, with a tentative D call TRBD1 (6 bases). Germline V CDR1 and CDR2: LGHDT, YNNKEL (reference sequence). Trimming took off 6 bases at V and 3 bases at J, with 20 bases between the two ends. The CDR3 length is 16 residues.